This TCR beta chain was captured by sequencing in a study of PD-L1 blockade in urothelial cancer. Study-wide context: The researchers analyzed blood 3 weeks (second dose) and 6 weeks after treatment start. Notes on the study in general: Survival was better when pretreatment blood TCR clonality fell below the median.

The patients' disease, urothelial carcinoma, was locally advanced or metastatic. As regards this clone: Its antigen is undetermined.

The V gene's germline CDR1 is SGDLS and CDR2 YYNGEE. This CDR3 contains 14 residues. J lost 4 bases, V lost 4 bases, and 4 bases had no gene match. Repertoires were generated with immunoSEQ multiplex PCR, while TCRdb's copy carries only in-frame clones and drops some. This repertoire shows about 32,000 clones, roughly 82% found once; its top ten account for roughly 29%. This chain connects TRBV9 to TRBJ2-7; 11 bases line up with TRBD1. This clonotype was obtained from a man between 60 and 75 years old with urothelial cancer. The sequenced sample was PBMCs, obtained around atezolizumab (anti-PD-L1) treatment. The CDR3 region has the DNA TGTGCCAGCAGCCTGGACAGGGGGCCGTACGAGCAGTACTTC. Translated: CASSLDRGPYEQYF.